The T cell receptor (beta chain) described here comes from a study of T cell responses to AZD1222 COVID-19 vaccine (TCRdb year 2021). With regard to the full study: AZD1222 recipients given second doses at about 4 weeks or at about 12 weeks were pooled, since spike-specific TCR depth and breadth were not found to differ between the two schedules. TCR sequencing covered roughly 230 trial participants: 200 to 210 given two doses of AZD1222 and 26 given two doses of MenACWY control vaccine. Enrollment into the trials was organized by age into subgroups of 18-55, 56-69 and 70-plus years, and those subgroups contained roughly 150, 30 and 60 TCR-sequenced participants, respectively.

The CDR3 regions of human TCRbeta chains were subjected to immunosequencing. In the paper's pipeline: Repertoire TCRs were matched against a reference library of SARS-CoV-2-specific TCRs generated with the MIRA antigen-specificity platform. Breadth was defined as the fraction of unique TCRs that were SARS-CoV-2-associated. Depth was defined as the fraction of total T cells that were SARS-CoV-2-associated. Using the MIRA data, each spike-specific TCR was mapped to the spike region that the TCR reacts to and placed in a CD4 or CD8 class. Log10-transformed breadth and depth values were compared by one-way ANOVA with Sidak's multiple comparisons tests. TCRdb limited this immuneACCESS table to in-frame rearrangements with V and J called. A share of clones is missing; checked studies link under half to unresolved V genes, and the rest is unexplained. V and J calls and clone size come straight from that table; D and trimming were deduced from the DNA. The sample includes approximately 180,000 clones, with roughly 92% observed a single time. Clones ranked in the top ten supply 8% to 13% of the sample.

The time point label for this specimen denotes: baseline before first vaccination. Vaccinee samples came from UK trials COV001 and COV002, including a single-blind randomized controlled phase 2/3 trial of AZD1222 (ChAdOx1 nCoV-19) in healthy adults. Trial participant PBMC samples were collected at day 0 and day 28 after the second dose for TCRbeta chain sequencing. The paper's findings and limits, for the study overall: Reportedly, almost half of the unique spike-specific TCRs recognized epitopes lying outside the regions that are mutated in the B.1.351 and B.1.1.7 variants. After two AZD1222 doses, both the breadth and the depth of spike-specific TCRs were significantly higher than at day 0 and than in MenACWY recipients. Conclusions about previously exposed vaccinees are limited, since just five or six AZD1222 recipients were seropositive for SARS-CoV-2 at baseline. Vaccine-associated CD4 TCRs spanned the whole spike protein, with dominant responses in regions 160-218 and 743-854. Participants were mostly white British, with more females than males. The authors suggested clonal diversity may have been underestimated. Because no day 14 peak-response samples were available, the repertoires could be characterized only after the peak T cell response. The 56-69-year group was small, and its depth increase did not reach significance, likely because of low power.

Details on this clone: What this receptor recognizes is not known. No base qualities exist here, and no much larger clone lies one base off it.

The CDR3 contains 15 residues, cysteine and phenylalanine counted. CDR3 DNA only is kept here, 45 bases in frame from base 1. The CDR1 and CDR2 encoded by the germline V gene are SNHLY and FYNNEI. V and J lose 1 base and 1 base, and a span of 10 bases separates them. Source: peripheral blood, taken on day 0 of AZD1222 vaccination. The rearrangement joined TRBV2 to TRBJ1-1; no D gene is confidently identified. The receptor's source is an adult in good health. The CDR3 protein sequence reads: CASSEGRYRNTEAFF. The nucleotide sequence reads TGTGCCAGCAGTGAAGGAAGATACCGGAACACTGAAGCTTTCTTT. This CDR3, with the reference TRBV2 and TRBJ1-1 proteins standing in past its ends, gives the full variable domain EPEVTQTPSHQVTQMGQEVILRCVPISNHLYFYWYRQILGQKVEFLVSFYNNEISEKSEIFDDQFSVERPDGSNFTLKIRSTKLEDSAMYFCASSEGRYRNTEAFFGQGTRLTVV.